These T cell receptor beta chains were read from a single sample in a study of early T cells in non-severe SARS-CoV-2 infection. TCRdb independently ran MiXCR on the 5' RACE reads; one entry per CDR3 protein. The sample lists around 82,000 distinct CDR3 sequences, 10% to 15% occurring once. Sequenced sample: whole blood. These receptors all come from an adult who was a healthcare worker with PCR-confirmed SARS-CoV-2 infection or an uninfected control (not recorded which). Each CDR3 is given with its conserved first and last residue. A D gene is named only where the DNA matches it firmly. Where a row states a size, it is once, few, many or the class of an expanded clone; other rows omit it.

TRBV19	many	TRBJ2-2	.	CASSIYSGAGELFF	TGTGCCAGTAGTATTTATAGCGGTGCCGGGGAGCTGTTTTTT
TRBV12-3/TRBV12-4	many	TRBJ2-3	.	CASSPSGGGTQYF	TGTGCCAGCAGTCCGTCCGGAGGGGGGACGCAGTATTTT
TRBV28	.	TRBJ2-7	TRBD2	CASSSSGGGTYEQYF	TGTGCCAGCAGTTCATCGGGAGGAGGGACCTACGAGCAGTACTTC
TRBV12-3/TRBV12-4	.	TRBJ2-1	.	CASRNTAGRSYNEQFF	TGTGCCAGCAGGAACACTGCGGGGAGGTCCTACAATGAGCAGTTCTTC
TRBV5-5	.	TRBJ1-1	TRBD1	CASSLGQGTKAFF	TGTGCCAGCAGCTTAGGACAGGGCACTAAAGCTTTCTTT
TRBV29-1	many	TRBJ2-7	.	CSVEDTYEQYF	TGCAGCGTTGAAGATACCTACGAGCAGTACTTC
TRBV20-1	.	TRBJ2-1	TRBD1	CSAERTGIRNNEQFF	TGCAGTGCTGAGCGGACAGGGATAAGGAACAATGAGCAGTTCTTC
TRBV12-3/TRBV12-4	few	TRBJ1-1	.	CASTSRGFDTEAFF	TGTGCCAGCACCTCCCGGGGATTCGACACTGAAGCTTTCTTT
TRBV5-1	.	TRBJ2-5	TRBD1	CASSEGDSYQETQYF	TGCGCCAGCAGCGAAGGGGACAGTTACCAAGAGACCCAGTACTTC
TRBV18	.	TRBJ2-7	.	CTSSPFERGNYEQYF	TGTACCAGCTCACCATTTGAGAGGGGGAACTACGAGCAGTACTTC
TRBV15	few	TRBJ2-1	TRBD2	CATSSGTSGLYNEQFF	TGTGCCACCAGCAGCGGGACTAGCGGACTCTACAATGAGCAGTTCTTC
TRBV4-2	many	TRBJ2-3	.	CASSQGRGTDTQYF	TGTGCCAGCAGCCAAGGGAGGGGCACAGATACGCAGTATTTT
TRBV5-1	many	TRBJ2-5	.	CASSLVTAQETQYF	TGCGCCAGCAGCTTGGTGACAGCTCAAGAGACCCAGTACTTC
TRBV28	.	TRBJ2-7	.	CASSLDGPSYF	TGTGCCAGCAGTCTAGACGGACCTTCGTACTTC
TRBV9	.	TRBJ2-6	.	CASSSQGGANVLTF	TGTGCCAGCAGCTCCCAGGGGGGGGCCAACGTCCTGACTTTC
TRBV2	many	TRBJ2-1	TRBD2	CASSEETSPYNEQFF	TGTGCCAGCAGTGAAGAGACTAGCCCCTACAATGAGCAGTTCTTC
TRBV5-1	few	TRBJ1-4	.	CASSFRQADEKLFF	TGCGCCAGCAGCTTTAGGCAGGCAGACGAAAAACTGTTTTTT
TRBV9	.	TRBJ2-2	.	CASSATGDPGELFF	TGTGCCAGCAGCGCCACAGGTGACCCCGGGGAGCTGTTTTTT
TRBV5-1	many	TRBJ2-3	TRBD1	CASSSAGQGEDTQYF	TGCGCCAGCAGCTCGGCAGGACAGGGAGAAGATACGCAGTATTTT
TRBV5-4	many	TRBJ1-2	.	CASSSAGTLYRYTF	TGTGCCAGCAGCTCGGCCGGGACCCTATACCGCTACACCTTC
TRBV6-5	.	TRBJ2-3	.	CATRDNTDTQYF	TGTGCCACCAGGGACAACACAGATACGCAGTATTTT
TRBV30	few	TRBJ1-2	TRBD1	CAWSRDRATGYTF	TGTGCCTGGAGTCGGGACAGGGCGACGGGCTACACCTTC
TRBV18	few	TRBJ1-4	.	CASSPLATEKLFF	TGTGCCAGCTCACCGTTGGCAACTGAAAAACTGTTTTTT
TRBV29-1	many	TRBJ1-2	TRBD1	CSVEAGGKPGYTF	TGCAGCGTTGAGGCAGGGGGCAAGCCTGGCTACACCTTC
TRBV28	.	TRBJ2-7	.	CASSLNSYEQYF	TGTGCCAGCAGTTTGAACTCCTACGAGCAGTACTTC
TRBV20-1	few	TRBJ2-3	.	CSARPLGSASTDTQYF	TGCAGTGCTAGGCCTCTAGGGAGTGCTAGCACAGATACGCAGTATTTT
TRBV7-2	few	TRBJ2-1	.	CASSLVGGVGVNEQFF	TGTGCCAGCAGCTTAGTCGGAGGTGTCGGTGTCAATGAGCAGTTCTTC
TRBV7-2	.	TRBJ2-3	.	CASSLERLEADTQYF	TGTGCCAGCAGCTTAGAGCGGCTAGAAGCAGATACGCAGTATTTT
TRBV14	.	TRBJ2-7	TRBD1	CASSLFSSGQMGEQYF	TGTGCCAGCAGCCTATTCTCTTCGGGACAGATGGGGGAGCAGTACTTC
TRBV7-3	.	TRBJ2-4	TRBD1	CASSVLGQGLAKNIQYF	TGTGCCAGCAGCGTTCTCGGACAGGGACTAGCCAAAAACATTCAGTACTTC
TRBV15	.	TRBJ2-3	TRBD1	CATSRSGTGRGDTQYF	TGTGCCACCAGCAGATCGGGGACAGGGCGGGGAGATACGCAGTATTTT
TRBV20-1	few	TRBJ1-2	.	CSARDAVNYGYTF	TGCAGTGCAAGAGATGCGGTTAACTATGGCTACACCTTC
TRBV29-1	.	TRBJ2-1	TRBD2	CSAILAGASDEQFF	TGCAGCGCTATCCTAGCGGGAGCCTCAGATGAGCAGTTCTTC
TRBV27	few	TRBJ2-7	TRBD2	CASSLGASGDGFYEQYF	TGTGCCAGCAGTTTAGGGGCTAGCGGGGATGGGTTTTACGAGCAGTACTTC
TRBV10-3	few	TRBJ1-1	TRBD1	CATRQGAEDTEAFF	TGTGCCACCAGACAGGGGGCGGAAGATACTGAAGCTTTCTTT
TRBV11-2	many	TRBJ2-1	.	CASSSTRSSYNEQFF	TGTGCCAGCAGCTCGACTCGGAGCTCCTACAATGAGCAGTTCTTC
TRBV7-2	many	TRBJ1-6	.	CASSAFNASPLHF	TGTGCCAGCAGCGCCTTCAACGCCTCGCCCCTCCACTTT
TRBV7-9	.	TRBJ2-7	.	CASNPGRSSQTYEQYF	TGTGCCAGCAACCCCGGAAGATCGTCTCAAACCTACGAGCAGTACTTC